Below, one T cell receptor beta chain is given with its context. Its specific antigen is unknown. No much larger clonotype is one base removed from it; base qualities were not supplied. Based on the germline V gene, the CDR1 and CDR2 sequences are SGHRS and YFSETQ. V drops 7 bases and J drops 2 bases, leaving 11 bases in between. Its CDR3 holds 13 amino acids, cysteine through phenylalanine. Only the CDR3 portion is preserved as DNA: 39 bases, with reading frame beginning at the first base. The data originate from a study of blood T cell repertoires in COVID-19 (dated by TCRdb to the early 2020s). Background on the whole study: Samples covering the acute and convalescent phases of COVID-19 were provided by collaborators in the United States, Italy and Spain. The prospective study material was composed of cDNA or gDNA derived from T cells, B-cell-depleted T cells, or PBMCs. The dataset comprised deeply sampled blood TCRbeta repertoires from subjects exposed to, actively infected with, or recovered from COVID-19. The repertoires were released in a freely available public database meant as a resource for research on the immune response to SARS-CoV-2. The samples were drawn from the first 160 participants of the ongoing ImmuneRACE study and from 1,254 subjects provided by 6 global collaborators. The sample metadata nearly always contained a de-identified subject ID, COVID-19 status, age in years and sex. Where available, HLA class I and class II types were taken from metadata supplied by the sample provider and were not determined by assay-based typing. What the work shows at the level of the full study, not this receptor alone: The amount of clinical and demographic metadata varied by source and participant and was provided uncurated.

The immunoSEQ Assay, a bias-controlled multiplex PCR, was used to amplify TCRbeta CDR3 regions from genomic DNA. In the original analysis: Nucleated cell counts per sample were estimated from amplification of reference gene primers within the assay. To quantify the absolute abundance of each unique TCRbeta CDR3 rearrangement, sequence reads were collapsed and filtered. For each sample, productive Simpson clonality was calculated as the square root of Simpson's diversity index across productive rearrangements. TCRdb re-hosts the immuneACCESS table, in-frame sequences only. Its copies lack some clones; in the studies checked, an unresolved V gene accounts for under half of them, and the cause for the rest is not known. For V, J and clone size, that table is used; D and trimming come from the DNA. This sample has about 190,000 clones in its table, and about three quarters of those were observed once. The top ten hold roughly 2.8% of the sample.

Whole blood was collected in K2EDTA tubes by collaborating institutions according to the institutions' own protocols. For TCRbeta analysis, collaborators shipped samples in one of three forms: frozen whole blood, isolated PBMCs, or DNA extracted from either of those sample types. Sequencing was performed on peripheral blood. The chain was built from TRBV5-1 and TRBJ2-3; no D gene can be assigned with confidence. The receptor comes from an elderly woman with active or convalescent COVID-19. This receptor has the CDR3 CASAPGYTDTQYF. The base sequence is TGCGCCAGCGCCCCGGGTTACACAGATACGCAGTATTTT.